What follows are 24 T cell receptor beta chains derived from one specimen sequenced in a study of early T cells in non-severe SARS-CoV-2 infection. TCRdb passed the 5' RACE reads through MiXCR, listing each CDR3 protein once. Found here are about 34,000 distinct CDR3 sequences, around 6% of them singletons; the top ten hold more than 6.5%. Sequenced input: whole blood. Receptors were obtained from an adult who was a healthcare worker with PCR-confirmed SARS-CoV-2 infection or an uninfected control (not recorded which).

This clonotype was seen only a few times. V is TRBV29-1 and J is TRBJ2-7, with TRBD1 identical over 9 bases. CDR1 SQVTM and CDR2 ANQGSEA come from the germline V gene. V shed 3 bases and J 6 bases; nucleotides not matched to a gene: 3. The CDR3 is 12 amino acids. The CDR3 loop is CSVDTGGGEQYF. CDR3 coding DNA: TGCAGCGTTGACACAGGGGGCGGCGAGCAGTACTTC.

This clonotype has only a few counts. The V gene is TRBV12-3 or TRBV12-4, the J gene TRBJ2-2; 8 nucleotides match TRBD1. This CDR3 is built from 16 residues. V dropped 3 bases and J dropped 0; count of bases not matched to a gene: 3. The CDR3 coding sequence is TGTGCCAGCAGTTTCGGGGACAGGCCGAACACCGGGGAGCTGTTTTTT. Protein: CASSFGDRPNTGELFF.

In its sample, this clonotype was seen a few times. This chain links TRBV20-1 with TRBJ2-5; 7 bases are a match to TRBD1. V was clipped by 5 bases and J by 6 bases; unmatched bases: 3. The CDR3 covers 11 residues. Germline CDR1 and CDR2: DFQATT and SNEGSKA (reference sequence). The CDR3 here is CSALTGQTQYF. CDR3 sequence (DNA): TGCAGTGCTTTGACAGGGCAGACCCAGTACTTC.

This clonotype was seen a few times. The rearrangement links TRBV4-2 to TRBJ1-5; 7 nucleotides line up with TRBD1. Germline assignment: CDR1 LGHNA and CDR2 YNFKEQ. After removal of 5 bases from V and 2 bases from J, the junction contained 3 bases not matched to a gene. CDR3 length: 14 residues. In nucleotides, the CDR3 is TGTGCCAGCAGCTACAGGGGTGGCAATCAGCCCCAGCATTTT. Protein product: CASSYRGGNQPQHF.

The CDR3 DNA reads TGTGCCAGCAGTTCGCGGACTAGCGGGGGATACGAGCAGTACTTC. Amino acid sequence: CASSSRTSGGYEQYF. The chain links TRBV6-2 or TRBV6-3 to TRBJ2-7, with TRBD2 identical over 13 bases. CDR3 length: 15 residues. Unmatched junction bases numbered 4, after V lost 4 bases and J lost 4 bases. CDR1 MNHEY and CDR2 SVGEGT come from the germline V gene.

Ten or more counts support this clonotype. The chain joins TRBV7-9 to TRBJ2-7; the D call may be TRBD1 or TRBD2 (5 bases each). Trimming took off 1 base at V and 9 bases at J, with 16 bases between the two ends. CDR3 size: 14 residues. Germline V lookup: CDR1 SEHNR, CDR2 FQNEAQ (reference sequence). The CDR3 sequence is CASSLDGTGMGQYF. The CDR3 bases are TGTGCCAGCAGCTTAGACGGGACGGGAATGGGGCAGTACTTC.

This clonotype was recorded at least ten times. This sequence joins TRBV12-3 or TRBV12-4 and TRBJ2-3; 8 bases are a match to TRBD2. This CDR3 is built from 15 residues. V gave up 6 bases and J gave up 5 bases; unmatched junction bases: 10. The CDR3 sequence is CASRTTGTRRDTQYF. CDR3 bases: TGTGCCAGCAGAACTACCGGGACTAGAAGAGATACGCAGTATTTT.

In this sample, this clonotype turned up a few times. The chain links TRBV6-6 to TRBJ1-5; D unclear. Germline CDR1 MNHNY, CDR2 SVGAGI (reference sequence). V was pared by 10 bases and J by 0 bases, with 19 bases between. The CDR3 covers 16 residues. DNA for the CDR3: TGTGCCACCGACCCTCGAGGTCGGAATAGCAATCAGCCCCAGCATTTT. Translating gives CATDPRGRNSNQPQHF.

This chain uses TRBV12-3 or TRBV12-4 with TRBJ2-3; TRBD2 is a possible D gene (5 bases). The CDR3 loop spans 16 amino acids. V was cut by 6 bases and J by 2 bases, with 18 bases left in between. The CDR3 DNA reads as TGTGCCAGCAGCTACCCCCTAGCAGCTCACACAGATACGCAGTATTTT. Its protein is CASSYPLAAHTDTQYF.

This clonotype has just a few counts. The CDR3 is CASSLEANQPQHF. CDR3 bases: TGTGCCAGCAGTTTAGAGGCCAATCAGCCCCAGCATTTT. The chain uses TRBV12-3 or TRBV12-4 and TRBJ1-5; D gene uncertain. The CDR3 consists of 13 residues. The ends were cut back, 1 base at V and 3 bases at J, with 4 bases in the middle.

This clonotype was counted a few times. CDR3 nucleotides: TGCAGTTGCCACGGGGGGGCGAACACCGGGGAGCTGTTTTTT. This encodes CSCHGGANTGELFF. The chain links TRBV20-1 to TRBJ2-2; 8 bases fit TRBD2. The CDR3 sequence is 14 residues long. Per the germline V gene, CDR1 is DFQATT and CDR2 is SNEGSKA (reference sequence). The V gene end was trimmed by 8 bases and the J gene end by 0 bases; junction bases not matched to a gene: 5.

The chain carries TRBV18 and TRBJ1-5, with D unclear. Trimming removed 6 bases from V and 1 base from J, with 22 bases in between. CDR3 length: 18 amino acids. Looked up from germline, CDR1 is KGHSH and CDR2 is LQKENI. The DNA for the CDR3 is TGTGCCAGCTCGCCGGCCGTGCCCGCCGGGAGGAGCAATCAGCCCCAGCATTTT. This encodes CASSPAVPAGRSNQPQHF.

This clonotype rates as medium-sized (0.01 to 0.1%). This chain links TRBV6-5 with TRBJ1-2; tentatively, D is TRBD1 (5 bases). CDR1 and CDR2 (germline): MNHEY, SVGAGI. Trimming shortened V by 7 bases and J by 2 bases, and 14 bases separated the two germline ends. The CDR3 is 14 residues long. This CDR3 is CASTDVTANYGYTF. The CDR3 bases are TGTGCCAGCACCGACGTGACAGCGAACTATGGCTACACCTTC.

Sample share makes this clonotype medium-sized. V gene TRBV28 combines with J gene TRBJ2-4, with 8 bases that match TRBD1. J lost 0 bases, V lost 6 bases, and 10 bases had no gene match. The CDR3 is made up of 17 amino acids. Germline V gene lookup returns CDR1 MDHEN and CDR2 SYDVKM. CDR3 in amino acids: CASRTARTGLAKNIQYF. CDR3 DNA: TGTGCCAGCAGGACCGCCCGGACAGGGCTAGCCAAAAACATTCAGTACTTC.

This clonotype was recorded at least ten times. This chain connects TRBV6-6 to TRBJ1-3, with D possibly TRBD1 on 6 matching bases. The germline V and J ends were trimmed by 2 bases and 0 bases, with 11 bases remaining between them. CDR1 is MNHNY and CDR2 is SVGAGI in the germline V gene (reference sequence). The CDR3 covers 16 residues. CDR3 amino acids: CASSYADRRSGNTIYF. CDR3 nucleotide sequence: TGTGCCAGCAGTTACGCCGACAGGCGCTCTGGAAACACCATATATTTT.

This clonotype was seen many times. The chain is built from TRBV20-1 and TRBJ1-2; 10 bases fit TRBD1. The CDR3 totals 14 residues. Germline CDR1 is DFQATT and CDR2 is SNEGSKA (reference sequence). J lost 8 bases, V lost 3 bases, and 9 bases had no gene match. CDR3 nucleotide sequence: TGCAGTGCTAGGTTTATCGGACAGGGGGAGGGCTACACCTTC. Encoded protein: CSARFIGQGEGYTF.

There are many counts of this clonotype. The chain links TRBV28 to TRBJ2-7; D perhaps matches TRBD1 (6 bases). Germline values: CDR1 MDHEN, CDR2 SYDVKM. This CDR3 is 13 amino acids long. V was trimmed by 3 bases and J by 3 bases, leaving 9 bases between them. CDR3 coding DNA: TGTGCCAGCAGTTTTGCGACAGGCTACGAGCAGTACTTC. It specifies CASSFATGYEQYF.

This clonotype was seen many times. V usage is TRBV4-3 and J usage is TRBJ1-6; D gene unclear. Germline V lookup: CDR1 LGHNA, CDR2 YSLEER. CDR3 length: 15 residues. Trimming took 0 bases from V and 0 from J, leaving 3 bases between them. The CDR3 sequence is CASSQEYSYNSPLHF. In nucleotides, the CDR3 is TGCGCCAGCAGCCAAGAATACTCCTATAATTCACCCCTCCACTTT.

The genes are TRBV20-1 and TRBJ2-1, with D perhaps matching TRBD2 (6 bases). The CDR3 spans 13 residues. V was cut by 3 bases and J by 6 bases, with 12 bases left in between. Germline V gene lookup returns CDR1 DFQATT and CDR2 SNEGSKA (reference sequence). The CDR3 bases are TGCAGTGCTAGCGGGGGTACGTCCAATGAGCAGTTCTTC. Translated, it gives CSASGGTSNEQFF.

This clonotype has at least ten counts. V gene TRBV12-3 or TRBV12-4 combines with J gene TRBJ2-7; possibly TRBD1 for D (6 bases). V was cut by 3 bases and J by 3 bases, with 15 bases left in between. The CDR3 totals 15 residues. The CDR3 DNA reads TGTGCCAGCAGTTTCGACAATCCGACAGGCTACGAGCAGTACTTC. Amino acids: CASSFDNPTGYEQYF.

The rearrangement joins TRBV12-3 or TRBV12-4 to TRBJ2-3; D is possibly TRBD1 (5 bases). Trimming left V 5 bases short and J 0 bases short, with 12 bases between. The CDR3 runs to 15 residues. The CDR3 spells CASSPRVRSTDTQYF. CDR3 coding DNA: TGTGCCAGCAGTCCCAGGGTTCGTAGCACAGATACGCAGTATTTT.

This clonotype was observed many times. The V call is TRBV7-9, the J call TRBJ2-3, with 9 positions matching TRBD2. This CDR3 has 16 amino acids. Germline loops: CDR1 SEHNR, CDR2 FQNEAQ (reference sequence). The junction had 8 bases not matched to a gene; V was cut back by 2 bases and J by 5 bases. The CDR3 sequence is CASSLILAGDRDTQYF. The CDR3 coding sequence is TGTGCCAGCAGCTTAATCTTAGCGGGGGACAGAGATACGCAGTATTTT.

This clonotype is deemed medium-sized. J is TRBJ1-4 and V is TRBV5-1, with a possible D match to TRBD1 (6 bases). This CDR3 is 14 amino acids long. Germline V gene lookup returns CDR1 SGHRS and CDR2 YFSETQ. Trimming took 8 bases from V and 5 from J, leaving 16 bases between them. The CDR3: CASCSDSTNEKLFF. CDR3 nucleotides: TGCGCCAGTTGCTCGGACAGCACGAATGAAAAACTGTTTTTT.

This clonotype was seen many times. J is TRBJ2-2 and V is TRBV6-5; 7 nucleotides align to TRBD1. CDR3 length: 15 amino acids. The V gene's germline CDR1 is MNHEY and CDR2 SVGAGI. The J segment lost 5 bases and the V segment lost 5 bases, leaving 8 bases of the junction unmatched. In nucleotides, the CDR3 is TGTGCCAGCAGTCTTAACAGGGGAACGACCGGGGAGCTGTTTTTT. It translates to CASSLNRGTTGELFF.